This TCR beta chain emerged from a study of T cell repertoires in cytomegalovirus infection (dated by TCRdb to the late 2010s). Turning to the overall study: Donor HLA type was relevant to the analysis, because carriage of CMV infection together with the matching HLA type was indicated by public TCR beta signatures.

Sequenced on an Illumina HiSeq 1500. TCRdb reprocessing: public reads trimmed at Q25 with fastp, clones called with MiXCR, in-frame beta chains kept. Entries are consolidated by CDR3 protein sequence, retaining the most common genes and DNA. The table for this sample lists around 260,000 distinct CDR3 sequences; less than 9.5% of them were counted only once. The ten largest clonotypes hold more than 12% of the sample. The CDR3 contains 12 residues, cysteine and phenylalanine counted. Here the CDR3 DNA is all that survives: 36 bases in frame from base 1. V is clipped by 2 bases and J by 1 base, and the sequence between their germline boundaries is 2 bases long. In its sample, this clonotype was seen many times. Its antigen remains undetermined. There are no base qualities to consult, and no much larger clone falls within one base. Study-wide conclusions, independent of this receptor: The ex vivo response was dominated by HLA-C-restricted CMV-specific TCR beta clonotypes, and the single most frequent clonotype in two of eight donors was supplied by these HLA-C-restricted clonotypes. Cumulative frequency of public TCR beta family members discriminated carriers of CMV infection plus the relevant HLA type in this cohort and an independent roughly 330-donor cohort.

This clonotype was sampled from a human donor in good health (CMV status not recorded). Some clones in this sample may be carry-over from other donors' samples. Material for sequencing was PBMCs. The sequence joins TRBV12-3 or TRBV12-4 to TRBJ2-5; the D gene is not confidently resolved. The CDR3 protein is CASSLIQETQYF. In nucleotide form, the sequence is TGTGCCAGCAGTTTAATCCAAGAGACCCAGTACTTC.